The sequence of this T cell receptor beta chain was determined in a study of OX40 agonist ivuxolimab in advanced cancers. Describing the broader study: Ivuxolimab, which targeted the costimulatory receptor OX40 (CD134), was an agonistic, fully human IgG2 monoclonal antibody. Intravenous ivuxolimab was administered to patients every 2 weeks at six dose levels: 0.01, 0.1, 0.3, 1.5, 3 and 10 mg/kg. Among the roughly 52 dose-escalation patients, around 19 had hepatocellular carcinoma, some 15 melanoma, 9 renal cell carcinoma and 9 head and neck cancer. In the dose-escalation cohort, 70% to 90% of patients were male, and the mean age was around 60 years with a range of roughly 20 to 85. Prior anti-PD-1, anti-PD-L1 or anti-CTLA-4 therapy was permitted, and roughly two fifths of dose-escalation patients had received checkpoint inhibitors. Partial responses occurred in three dose-escalation patients: two with cutaneous melanoma and one with hepatocellular carcinoma. Peripheral TCRbeta sequencing was intended to test whether TCR sequence diversity was altered and clonal T-cell expansion was caused by ivuxolimab. The monotherapy dose-escalation portion (N ≈ 52 patients) of the phase I ivuxolimab trial is reported in the paper. Results the study describes overall, beyond this receptor: The antigen specificity of the clonally expanded peripheral T cells was not determined. At doses of 0.1 to 3.0 mg/kg, clonal expansion of both CD4+ and CD8+ T cells in blood was seen between baseline and week 6. In the 0.1-3.0 mg/kg groups, partial responders were among the patients with the lowest normalized peripheral clonal expansion, particularly in CD8+ T cells. After ivuxolimab, more expanded clones were found on average in CD8+ T cells than in CD4+ T cells. Low levels of normalized T-cell clonal expansion were also seen in some patients who did not respond.

Including the terminal cysteine and phenylalanine, the CDR3 comprises 13 residues. This entry keeps only the CDR3 DNA: 39 bases, framed from base 1. The CDR1 and CDR2 encoded by the germline V gene are SGHRS and YFSETQ. At the junction V is shortened by 2 bases and J by 7 bases; bases outside the gene matches: 3. This clone was recorded once. Its antigen is not yet known. Per-base quality was not reported, and no clone a single base away is much larger than it. The trial excluded patients who had a history of autoimmune disease or were on systemic immunosuppression. Peripheral blood for TCR sequencing was collected from all dose cohorts at baseline, on cycle 4 day 1, and on cycle 7 day 1. Samples came from an open-label, multicenter, first-in-human phase I dose-escalation trial of ivuxolimab. Adults with locally advanced or metastatic head and neck squamous cell, hepatocellular, melanoma or renal cell carcinoma were enrolled in the trial. Before TCR sequencing, CD4+ and CD8+ T cells were separately sorted from peripheral blood.

Genomic DNA was isolated from the sorted cells so that the TCRbeta CDR3 region could be sequenced. TCRbeta CDR3 regions were sequenced using the immunoSEQ Assay. TCRdb stores this immuneACCESS table with in-frame sequences only. Part of the clones is absent; in the studies checked, under half of the shortfall reflects unresolved V genes, and no reason is known for the rest. In all, the sample holds under 100,000 clones, and nearly 90% of those were seen once. Roughly 0.16% of the sample is held by the ten biggest clonotypes. This clonotype was obtained from an adult with an advanced solid tumor such as melanoma, head and neck, liver or kidney cancer. This chain is built from TRBV5-1 and TRBJ1-5, with TRBD1 identical over 7 junction bases. The source was CD4+ or CD8+ T cells sorted from blood, collected in a trial of the OX40 agonist ivuxolimab. The CDR3 protein sequence reads: CASSFRGAQPQHF. The nucleotides read TGCGCCAGCAGCTTCAGGGGGGCCCAGCCCCAGCATTTT.